This T cell receptor beta chain stems from a study of blood T cell repertoires in COVID-19. The CDR3 consists of 13 residues. Germline assignment: CDR1 SGHNT and CDR2 YYREEE (reference sequence). Trimming took off 1 base at V and 4 bases at J, with 5 bases between the two ends. Original processing methods: Quantification of nucleated cells was approximated via reference gene primer amplification. Generated by immunoSEQ multiplex PCR, the TCRdb table keeps only in-frame clones and is missing some. The D gene and trimming were derived from the DNA, and the V and J assignments and clone size from that table. Counted here are 200,000 to 250,000 clones, 84% occurring once; the ten biggest clones make up around 18%.

The sample taken for sequencing was peripheral blood. V gene TRBV5-4 combines with J gene TRBJ2-2, with D unresolved. This clonotype was obtained from a woman older than 75 with active or convalescent COVID-19. The CDR3 region is CASSLQFTGELFF. The CDR3 DNA is TGTGCCAGCAGCTTGCAGTTCACCGGGGAGCTGTTTTTT.